The 30 T cell receptor beta chains in this list originate from one sample, sequenced in a study of breast tumors, draining lymph nodes, adjacent tissues. TCRdb reprocessed the multiplex PCR reads via MiXCR and lists one record per CDR3 protein. Here the sample spans approximately 250,000 distinct CDR3 sequences, less than 40% being singletons. Samples came from axillary lymph nodes draining the breast cancer. Sequencing was done on a sample of axillary lymph node tissue. Receptor source: a female donor with breast cancer. Some clones in this sample may be carry-over from other donors' samples.

This clonotype was seen only a few times. The gene calls are TRBV28 and TRBJ1-5, with 7 positions matching TRBD1. The CDR3 length is 18 residues. The V gene's germline CDR1 is MDHEN and CDR2 SYDVKM. V shed 5 bases and J 1 base; nucleotides not matched to a gene: 14. The CDR3, as DNA: TGTGCCAGCAGTCGACTCAGGGGGAGGGAGGGAAGCAATCAGCCCCAGCATTTT. Translating it yields CASSRLRGREGSNQPQHF.

This clonotype was detected ten times or more. The chain recombines TRBV29-1 with TRBJ2-1, with D hard to call. Germline values: CDR1 SQVTM, CDR2 ANQGSEA. The CDR3 runs 13 residues. Trimming cost V 5 bases and J 9 bases, with 17 bases left between them. The CDR3 loop reads CSVLTTPRSEQFF. CDR3 DNA: TGCAGCGTTCTTACGACTCCTAGGAGTGAGCAGTTCTTC.

This clonotype was seen many times. The V call is TRBV19, the J call TRBJ2-5; D is unclear. The V gene lost 1 base and the J gene lost 0 bases, with 6 bases spanning the gap. Germline V lookup: CDR1 LNHDA, CDR2 SQIVND (reference sequence). The CDR3 is made up of 14 amino acids. The CDR3 region is CASSIGEYQETQYF. DNA for the CDR3: TGTGCCAGTAGTATAGGTGAATACCAAGAGACCCAGTACTTC.

Ten or more counts support this clonotype. V and J are TRBV7-2 and TRBJ2-4; D perhaps matches TRBD2 (6 bases). Germline lookup yields CDR1 SGHTA and CDR2 FQGNSA. Trimming pared 6 bases from V and 1 base from J, leaving 16 bases between. CDR3 size: 16 residues. The CDR3 coding sequence is TGTGCCAGCAGTGTCGGAGGGGCGCGGGCCAAAAACATTCAGTACTTC. It yields the protein CASSVGGARAKNIQYF. The complete variable domain, with remaining parts taken from reference TRBV7-2 and TRBJ2-4, reads GAGVSQSPSNKVTEKGKDVELRCDPISGHTALYWYRQSLGQGLEFLIYFQGNSAPDKSGLPSDRFSAERTGGSVSTLTIQRTQQEDSAVYLCASSVGGARAKNIQYFGAGTRLSVL.

This clonotype has a count of ten or more. The chain combines TRBV7-3 with TRBJ1-5, with a tentative D call TRBD1 (5 bases). The CDR3 length is 17 residues. From germline, CDR1 is SGHTA and CDR2 FQGTGA. Between the trimmed V and J ends, which lost 0 bases and 7 bases, there was a span of 19 bases. CDR3 loop: CASSLTEGQGPKQPQHF. CDR3 DNA sequence: TGTGCCAGCAGCTTAACGGAAGGGCAGGGTCCTAAGCAGCCCCAGCATTTT. The full variable domain, its missing parts supplied by reference TRBV7-3 and TRBJ1-5, is GAGVSQTPSNKVTEKGKYVELRCDPISGHTALYWYRQSLGQGPEFLIYFQGTGAADDSGLPNDRFFAVRPEGSVSTLKIQRTERGDSAVYLCASSLTEGQGPKQPQHFGDGTRLSIL.

This clonotype has more than one count but fewer than ten. The chain recombines TRBV10-3 with TRBJ1-6, with TRBD1 matching 8 bases. V was pared by 9 bases and J by 8 bases, with 6 bases of the junction left unmatched. Germline V lookup: CDR1 ENHRY, CDR2 SYGVKD. The length of the CDR3 is 13 residues. Written as DNA, the CDR3 is TGTGCCATTTCTGGACAGGGTGATTCACCCCTCCACTTT. It codes for CAISGQGDSPLHF.

The J gene is TRBJ1-1, the V gene TRBV7-2; D is perhaps TRBD1 (6 bases). Trimming took 1 base from V and 11 from J, leaving 11 bases between them. This CDR3 has 12 residues. Germline V lookup: CDR1 SGHTA, CDR2 FQGNSA. The CDR3 DNA reads TGTGCCAGCAGCTTAGACTCGGGGGCCGCTTTCTTT. It specifies CASSLDSGAAFF.

This clonotype occurred many times. The rearrangement links TRBV20-1 to TRBJ2-5, with 7 bases aligning to TRBD2. This CDR3 has 13 residues. Germline V gene lookup returns CDR1 DFQATT and CDR2 SNEGSKA (reference sequence). V dropped 5 bases and J dropped 5; count of bases not matched to a gene: 8. CDR3 DNA: TGCAGTGCTTTCCGGGAGGCCCCGGAGACCCAGTACTTC. Amino acids: CSAFREAPETQYF.

This clonotype was observed at least ten times. The rearrangement links TRBV12-3 or TRBV12-4 to TRBJ2-5; D could derive from TRBD1 or TRBD2 (5 bases each). V lost 6 bases, J lost 5 bases, and 16 bases lay in between. This CDR3 spans 14 amino acids. In DNA, the CDR3 is TGTGCCAGCAGCCCCGGGACGGTAAGGGAGACCCAGTACTTC. This encodes CASSPGTVRETQYF.

At least ten counts were recorded for this clonotype. CDR3 loop: CASGTGTGGRQPQHF. CDR3 coding DNA: TGTGCCAGCGGGACCGGGACAGGGGGCCGTCAGCCCCAGCATTTT. The chain has TRBV5-7 and TRBJ1-5, with 12 bases fitting TRBD1. TRBV5-7 is given ORF status, its function remaining uncertain. Trimming took 7 bases from V and 6 from J; bases not matched to a gene: 8. The CDR3 sequence is 15 residues long.

The chain employs TRBV29-1 and TRBJ2-5; 9 bases line up with TRBD2. Per germline, CDR1 SQVTM and CDR2 ANQGSEA. With V trimmed by 5 bases and J by 0 bases, 4 bases remained unmatched. The CDR3 runs to 14 residues. The CDR3 nucleotides are TGCAGCGTTCGACTAGCGGAAAACCAAGAGACCCAGTACTTC. It encodes CSVRLAENQETQYF.

The sample holds a few counts of this clonotype. A much larger clone is a single base away; this may be a read error. The chain has TRBV6-6 and TRBJ1-5; maybe TRBD1 (5 bases). The CDR3 contains 13 residues. Trimming pared 7 bases from V and 5 bases from J, leaving 12 bases between. Germline V gene lookup returns CDR1 MNHNY and CDR2 SVGAGI (reference sequence). CDR3 sequence: CASIPGVDQPQHF. CDR3 coding DNA: TGTGCCAGCATCCCGGGGGTAGATCAGCCCCAGCATTTT.

V usage is TRBV6-1 and J usage is TRBJ1-3; unclear D gene. V was pared by 5 bases and J by 2 bases, with 13 bases between. This CDR3 comprises 15 residues. CDR1 MNHNS and CDR2 SASEGT come from the germline V gene. The CDR3 loop reads CASSFGPRAGNTIYF. The CDR3 region has the DNA TGTGCCAGCAGTTTCGGCCCGCGTGCTGGAAACACCATATATTTT.

This chain uses TRBV29-1 with TRBJ1-2; D call uncertain. Trimming shortened V by 8 bases and J by 2 bases, and 12 bases separated the two germline ends. The CDR3 is 12 residues long. From germline, CDR1 is SQVTM and CDR2 ANQGSEA. CDR3 DNA sequence: TGCAGCTTGGCCCAACAGAACTATGGCTACACCTTC. Translation: CSLAQQNYGYTF.

This clonotype was counted between two and nine times. This chain uses TRBV3-1 with TRBJ1-2; 7 bases match TRBD1. V gave up 6 bases and J gave up 0 bases; unmatched junction bases: 7. This CDR3 spans 15 amino acids. CDR1 and CDR2 from the germline V gene are LGHDT and YNNKEL (reference sequence). The CDR3 reads CASRNSGTANYGYTF. As DNA, the CDR3 is TGTGCCAGCAGAAACTCCGGGACAGCTAACTATGGCTACACCTTC.

This clonotype was seen ten or more times. The chain carries TRBV5-8 and TRBJ1-5; 8 bases align to TRBD1. The CDR3 is 15 amino acids. Germline lookup yields CDR1 SGHTS and CDR2 YDEGEE. After removal of 1 base from V and 5 bases from J, the junction contained 5 bases not matched to a gene. The DNA of the CDR3 is TGTGCCAGCAGCTTGCTTACAGGGGGTCATCAGCCCCAGCATTTT. This encodes CASSLLTGGHQPQHF. Full variable domain (outside the CDR3, taken from reference TRBV5-8 and TRBJ1-5): EAGVTQSPTHLIKTRGQQATLRCSPISGHTSVYWYQQALGLGLQFLLWYDEGEERNRGNFPPRFSGRQFPNYSSELNVNALELEDSALYLCASSLLTGGHQPQHFGDGTRLSIL.

Notes on this clonotype: It may be a read error: a sequence one base away is much more abundant. The chain links TRBV6-6 to TRBJ1-2, with D maybe TRBD1 (5 bases). The CDR3 runs 14 residues. Germline V CDR1 and CDR2: MNHNY, SVGAGI (reference sequence). The germline V and J ends were trimmed by 9 bases and 8 bases, with 22 bases remaining between them. The CDR3 spells CARTRVTVTDGYTF. CDR3 coding DNA: TGTGCCAGAACCCGAGTGACAGTAACGGACGGCTACACCTTC.

This chain joins TRBV10-3 and TRBJ2-3; perhaps TRBD2 as D (7 bases). Trimming took off 3 bases at V and 1 base at J, with 11 bases between the two ends. The V gene's germline CDR1 is ENHRY and CDR2 SYGVKD. The CDR3 length is 15 residues. The CDR3 is CAISEGGGGTDTQYF. CDR3 DNA: TGTGCCATCAGTGAAGGAGGGGGGGGCACAGATACGCAGTATTTT.

A word on this clonotype: The CDR3 end shows no conserved phenylalanine or tryptophan, and so a read error is likely. The chain combines TRBV2 with TRBJ2-3, with 9 bases lining up with TRBD1. The germline V gene encodes CDR1 SNHLY and CDR2 FYNNEI. This CDR3 contains 14 residues. V lost 6 bases to trimming and J lost 10 bases; unmatched junction nucleotides: 11. The CDR3 is CASSADRGINPQYY. As DNA, the CDR3 is TGTGCCAGCAGCGCAGACAGGGGGATAAATCCGCAGTATTAT.

Many counts were recorded for this clonotype. The V and J genes are TRBV6-1 and TRBJ2-7; 9 nucleotides line up with TRBD1. The CDR3 is made up of 15 amino acids. Germline V gives CDR1 MNHNS, CDR2 SASEGT. J lost 2 bases, V lost 5 bases, and 7 bases had no gene match. The CDR3 DNA reads as TGTGCCAGCAGTAAAGGGACAGGGTCTACCTACGAGCAGTACTTC. Its protein product is CASSKGTGSTYEQYF.

This clonotype was seen ten or more times. The CDR3 nucleotides read TGTGCCACCGGAGACCCGGGACTAGCGGGAGCAAATGAGCAGTTCTTC. Amino acids: CATGDPGLAGANEQFF. The chain recombines TRBV24-1 with TRBJ2-1; 14 positions agree with TRBD2. Per the germline V gene, CDR1 is KGHDR and CDR2 is SFDVKD. V lost 9 bases to trimming and J lost 7 bases; unmatched junction nucleotides: 10. The CDR3 has 16 residues.

This clonotype was observed many times. V and J are TRBV5-1 and TRBJ1-4; the D gene is possibly TRBD1 (5 bases). This CDR3 has 16 amino acids. V lost 0 bases and J 3 bases, leaving 12 bases between the germline ends. Germline V gene data show CDR1 as SGHRS and CDR2 as YFSETQ. The chain's CDR3 is CASSLDSGGSNEKLFF. The CDR3 DNA is TGCGCCAGCAGCTTGGACTCGGGGGGATCTAATGAAAAACTGTTTTTT.

This clonotype was recorded a few times. This may stem from a read error, because a much larger clone lies one nucleotide away. The DNA is left out, because the CDR3 cannot be placed on it with certainty; the CDR3 is given as TCRdb lists it. This CDR3 is CASSVGSGSGNTTYF. This chain links TRBV9 with TRBJ1-3. Per germline, CDR1 SGDLS and CDR2 YYNGEE. Both ends counted, the CDR3 spans 15 residues.

This clonotype showed up many times. This rearrangement joins TRBV20-1 to TRBJ2-1; 15 bases line up with TRBD2. With 5 bases clipped from V and 4 bases from J, the junction kept 6 bases outside the gene matches. The germline V gene encodes CDR1 DFQATT and CDR2 SNEGSKA (reference sequence). CDR3 length equals 16 residues. The CDR3 loop is CSALGGLAGGYNEQFF. The CDR3 nucleotides read TGCAGTGCTCTGGGGGGACTAGCGGGGGGTTACAATGAGCAGTTCTTC.

As for this clonotype: A much more abundant neighbour one base away suggests this may be a read error. The rearrangement uses TRBV14 and TRBJ2-1; 12 bases agree with TRBD2. The CDR3 sequence is 16 residues long. The V gene's germline CDR1 is SGHDN and CDR2 FVKESK. V was pared by 4 bases and J by 6 bases, with 7 bases of the junction left unmatched. CDR3 region: CASSRKTSGGRNEQFF. CDR3 sequence (DNA): TGTGCCAGCAGCCGTAAGACTAGCGGGGGACGCAATGAGCAGTTCTTC.

The chain joins TRBV7-8 to TRBJ2-3; D is perhaps TRBD1 or TRBD2 (5 bases each). CDR1 and CDR2 (germline): SGHVS, FQNEAQ. V lost 0 bases and J 5 bases, leaving 9 bases between the germline ends. This CDR3 has 14 residues. The CDR3 nucleotides are TGTGCCAGCAGCTTAGCGGGGGTAGGAGATACGCAGTATTTT. Translating it yields CASSLAGVGDTQYF.

This clonotype appeared many times. V usage is TRBV11-3 and J usage is TRBJ2-1, with 9 bases lining up with TRBD2. V was pared by 3 bases and J by 5 bases, with 8 bases of the junction left unmatched. The length of the CDR3 is 16 residues. The V gene's germline CDR1 is SGHNT and CDR2 YENEEA. The CDR3 loop reads CASSFIGLAQDNEQFF. DNA for the CDR3: TGTGCCAGCAGCTTTATTGGACTAGCGCAGGACAATGAGCAGTTCTTC.

The chain's CDR3 is CAWSGGQGVTGELFF. The CDR3 DNA reads TGTGCCTGGAGTGGGGGACAGGGTGTGACCGGGGAGCTGTTTTTT. The chain is built from TRBV30 and TRBJ2-2, with 9 bases aligning to TRBD1. Trimming at V came to 1 base and at J to 5 bases, leaving 5 bases not matched to a gene. From germline, CDR1 is GTSNPN and CDR2 SVGIG (reference sequence). The CDR3 sequence is 15 residues long.

About this clonotype: One base away lies a much larger clone, so this may be a sequencing read error. The chain links TRBV11-2 to TRBJ2-1; a weak D match, TRBD1 (6 bases). V was trimmed by 3 bases and J by 9 bases, leaving 12 bases between them. The CDR3 runs 13 residues. Germline V lookup: CDR1 SGHAT, CDR2 FQNNGV. This CDR3 reads CASSFRQGPEQFF. For the CDR3, the DNA is TGTGCCAGCAGCTTTAGGCAGGGGCCTGAGCAGTTCTTC.

There are a few counts of this clonotype. The chain couples TRBV7-2 to TRBJ1-1, with D possibly TRBD1 on 5 matching bases. The length of the CDR3 is 12 residues. With 6 bases removed from V and 5 bases from J, the gap between germline ends came to 10 bases. Germline lookup yields CDR1 SGHTA and CDR2 FQGNSA. CDR3 in amino acids: CASSPGVTEAFF. The CDR3 DNA follows: TGTGCCAGCAGTCCGGGGGTTACTGAAGCTTTCTTT.